One and the same sample provided the 15 T cell receptor beta chains below, sequenced in a study of graft-versus-host responses after intestinal transplantation. Assay: immunoSEQ multiplex PCR; the TCRdb copy retains only in-frame clones and omits some. The sample lists approximately 80,000 clones; roughly nine tenths were seen once. These receptors are not linked to any known antigen. Sequences were derived from unstimulated CD4+ T cells sorted from spleen or lymph node cells, sampled before intestinal transplant. The receptors here all came from a human donor who received an intestinal transplant.

The chain links TRBV5-8 to TRBJ2-4; D not resolved. The CDR3 is 15 residues long. Germline V CDR1 and CDR2: SGHTS, YDEGEE. Trimming left V 4 bases short and J 0 bases short, with 11 bases between. This CDR3 reads CASSIAPVAKNIQYF. CDR3 nucleotides: TGTGCCAGCAGCATTGCCCCGGTAGCCAAAAACATTCAGTACTTC.

This clone was counted between two and nine times. The chain uses TRBV27 and TRBJ2-1; possibly TRBD2 for D (5 bases). Germline CDR1 and CDR2: MNHEY and SMNVEV (reference sequence). V lost 3 bases and J lost 7, with 10 bases in between. This CDR3 comprises 13 residues. The CDR3 DNA is TGTGCCAGCAGTTTTTCCCGGGGTAATGAGCAGTTCTTC. Translation: CASSFSRGNEQFF.

This clone was observed once. The DNA for the CDR3 is TGTGCCAGCAGTGCCTTCCAAGAGACCCAGTACTTC. Protein sequence: CASSAFQETQYF. The V call is TRBV6-1, the J call TRBJ2-5; D remains ambiguous. The CDR3 runs 12 residues. The germline V gene has CDR1 MNHNS and CDR2 SASEGT. The V end lost 4 bases, the J end lost 1 base, and 4 bases lay between the germline ends.

The genes are TRBV5-5 and TRBJ1-3; D possibly corresponds to TRBD1 (6 bases). CDR3 length: 18 amino acids. The germline CDR1 and CDR2 sequences are SGHKS and YYEKEE (reference sequence). V was cut by 5 bases and J by 0 bases, with 21 bases left in between. The CDR3 spells CASSPGTPIVTSGNTIYF. The CDR3 DNA sequence: TGTGCCAGCAGTCCCGGGACACCCATTGTGACCTCTGGAAACACCATATATTTT.

The chain carries TRBV6-5 and TRBJ2-2; D gene uncertain. V was cut by 5 bases and J by 4 bases, with 5 bases left in between. Germline CDR1 and CDR2: MNHEY and SVGAGI. CDR3 size: 12 residues. The CDR3 bases are TGTGCCAGCAGTGGCATCACCGGGGAGCTGTTTTTT. This encodes CASSGITGELFF.

V gene TRBV6-5 combines with J gene TRBJ2-7; TRBD2 matches at 13 bases. CDR3 size: 15 residues. The germline V gene has CDR1 MNHEY and CDR2 SVGAGI. The V gene end was trimmed by 5 bases and the J gene end by 7 bases; junction bases not matched to a gene: 8. The CDR3 bases are TGTGCCAGCAGTCCCGGACTAGCGGGAGTGGGTGAGCAGTACTTC. This gives the protein CASSPGLAGVGEQYF.

This clone was recorded a few times. The chain links TRBV4-1 to TRBJ2-1; 7 nucleotides line up with TRBD2. This CDR3 has 15 residues. J was trimmed by 10 bases and V by 4 bases; bases with no gene match: 13. CDR1 is MGHRA, CDR2 YSYEKL, per germline. CDR3 sequence (DNA): TGCGCCAGCAGCCTTGGGAGTATCCTGGGGGGGGAGCAGTTCTTC. It encodes CASSLGSILGGEQFF.

This chain links TRBV6-6 with TRBJ2-7; D remains ambiguous. The CDR3 totals 13 residues. V gave up 4 bases and J gave up 3 bases, with 10 bases separating them. The V gene's germline CDR1 is MNHNY and CDR2 SVGAGI (reference sequence). The CDR3, as DNA: TGTGCCAGCAGTTTTTTCCCCCGCTACGAGCAGTACTTC. Protein product: CASSFFPRYEQYF.

The CDR3 loop is CASEQGTYYEQYF. In DNA, the CDR3 is TGTGCCAGCGAACAGGGGACTTACTACGAGCAGTACTTC. The chain joins TRBV6-1 to TRBJ2-7; D perhaps matches TRBD1 (7 bases). The CDR3 has 13 amino acids. In germline, CDR1 is MNHNS, CDR2 SASEGT. V dropped 8 bases and J dropped 3 bases, with 14 bases sitting between them.

J is TRBJ2-3 and V is TRBV4-1; D possibly corresponds to TRBD1 (5 bases). Trimming stripped 0 bases from V and 4 bases from J, with 20 bases between. CDR1 is MGHRA, CDR2 YSYEKL, per germline. This CDR3 is 18 amino acids long. In DNA, the CDR3 is TGCGCCAGCAGCCAAGATAGTTCCGCAGTGGGGCTCGCAGATACGCAGTATTTT. Residues: CASSQDSSAVGLADTQYF.

This clone was detected only once. The chain carries TRBV7-2 and TRBJ2-3; 9 positions agree with TRBD2. This CDR3 is 17 amino acids long. Trimming removed 1 base from V and 4 bases from J; junction bases left unmatched: 9. CDR1 is SGHTA, CDR2 FQGNSA, per germline. CDR3 in DNA: TGTGCCAGCAGCTTAGTCAATATGGGCGGGGGGGCAGATACGCAGTATTTT. It specifies CASSLVNMGGGADTQYF.

The table lists this clone with a count of one. This sequence joins TRBV29-1 and TRBJ2-7; 9 bases map to TRBD2. The trim removed 4 bases at V and 0 bases at J, leaving 4 bases unmatched. CDR3 length: 14 residues. Germline CDR1 is SQVTM and CDR2 is ANQGSEA. CDR3 DNA: TGCAGCGTTGGAGCGGGAGGTTCCTCCTACGAGCAGTACTTC. It codes for CSVGAGGSSYEQYF.

This clone was counted only a few times. The rearrangement uses TRBV6-5 and TRBJ1-4; the D gene is possibly TRBD1 (6 bases). The ends were cut back, 5 bases at V and 4 bases at J, with 11 bases in the middle. The CDR3 runs to 14 residues. Germline CDR1 and CDR2: MNHEY and SVGAGI. In nucleotides, the CDR3 is TGTGCCAGCAGTGACCGACAGGTTAATGAAAAACTGTTTTTT. This codes for CASSDRQVNEKLFF.

The chain employs TRBV30 and TRBJ2-5; D uncertain. Between the trimmed V and J ends, which lost 1 base and 5 bases, there was a span of 5 bases. The germline V gene encodes CDR1 GTSNPN and CDR2 SVGIG (reference sequence). The CDR3 is 11 residues long. Written as DNA, the CDR3 is TGTGCCTGGAGTGCCCTGGAGACCCAGTACTTC. Translated: CAWSALETQYF.

This rearrangement joins TRBV19 to TRBJ2-3; D perhaps matches TRBD1 (6 bases). The CDR3 contains 13 residues. Looked up from germline, CDR1 is LNHDA and CDR2 is SQIVND (reference sequence). V was cut by 4 bases and J by 6 bases, with 11 bases left in between. The CDR3 sequence is CASSKQGSDTQYF. CDR3 nucleotides: TGTGCCAGTAGTAAACAGGGATCCGATACGCAGTATTTT.